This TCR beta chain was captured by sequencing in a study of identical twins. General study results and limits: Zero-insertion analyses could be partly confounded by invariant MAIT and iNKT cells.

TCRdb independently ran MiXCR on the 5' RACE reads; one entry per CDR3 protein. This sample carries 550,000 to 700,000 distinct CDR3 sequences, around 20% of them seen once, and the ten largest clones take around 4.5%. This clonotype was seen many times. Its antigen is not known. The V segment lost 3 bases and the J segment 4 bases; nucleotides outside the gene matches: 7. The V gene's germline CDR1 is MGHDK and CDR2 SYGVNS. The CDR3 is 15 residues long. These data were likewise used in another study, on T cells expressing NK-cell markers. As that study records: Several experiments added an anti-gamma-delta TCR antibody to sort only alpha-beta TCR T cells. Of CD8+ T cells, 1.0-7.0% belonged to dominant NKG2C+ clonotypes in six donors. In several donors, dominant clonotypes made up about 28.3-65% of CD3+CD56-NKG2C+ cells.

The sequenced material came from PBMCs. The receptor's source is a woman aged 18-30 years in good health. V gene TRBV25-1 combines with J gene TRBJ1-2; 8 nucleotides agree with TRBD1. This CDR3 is CASSETGANFYGYTF. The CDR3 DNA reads TGTGCCAGCAGTGAGACAGGGGCGAATTTCTATGGCTACACCTTC.